This T cell receptor (beta chain) was obtained from a study of regulatory T cells in long-lasting Graves disease. Study context: The antithyroid drugs taken by newly diagnosed Graves' patients had been used for under 3 months.

The germline CDR1 and CDR2 sequences are SGHAT and FQNNGV. CDR3 length equals 18 residues. V was pared by 5 bases and J by 0 bases, with 22 bases between. Researchers made TCR beta libraries by using iRepertoire HTBI primers and running Arm-PCR on CDR3 regions. MiXCR, run by TCRdb on the multiplex PCR reads, gives a single entry per CDR3 protein. Among about 610,000 distinct CDR3 sequences listed, roughly 15% were seen once. This sample's time point: newly diagnosed GD, antithyroid drugs for less than 3 months. Researchers made the TCR library from RNA that was extracted from PBMCs. The data also belong to a second study, concerning T cells in Graves' hyperthyroidism and ophthalmopathy.

This chain uses TRBV11-2 with TRBJ1-1; no firm D call. This receptor was identified in a man younger than 35 with Graves disease. The sample was peripheral blood mononuclear cells (PBMCs), taken at new diagnosis, from a patient treated with antithyroid drugs. For the CDR3, the DNA is TGTGCCAGCAGCCCCTACCGGGTTGGAGCCCGACTGAACACTGAAGCTTTCTTT. Its protein is CASSPYRVGARLNTEAFF.